Listed here are 6 T cell receptor beta chains from one sample, sequenced in a study of T cells in Graves' hyperthyroidism and ophthalmopathy. It was RNA transcripts that yielded the amplified TCR beta CDR3 regions. Researchers ran a first-round RT-PCR on the TCR CDR3 using the HTBI primer set. TCRdb reprocessed the multiplex PCR reads via MiXCR and lists one record per CDR3 protein. The data show 300,000 to 450,000 distinct CDR3 sequences, less than 20% seen once. The sequencing input was blood. The receptors were sampled from a woman in her late teens or twenties with Graves' hyperthyroidism that later progressed to Graves' ophthalmopathy.

This clonotype was counted many times. The V gene is TRBV11-2, the J gene TRBJ2-1; D gene ambiguous. Germline values: CDR1 SGHAT, CDR2 FQNNGV. The CDR3 has 15 amino acids. V was cut by 1 base and J by 7 bases, with 14 bases left in between. CDR3 bases: TGTGCCAGCAGCTTAGGAAGCTTCCCCAAGAATGAGCAGTTCTTC. As protein: CASSLGSFPKNEQFF. Filled out from reference TRBV11-2 and TRBJ2-1, the complete variable domain reads EAGVAQSPRYKIIEKRQSVAFWCNPISGHATLYWYQQILGQGPKLLIQFQNNGVVDDSQLPKDRFSAERLKGVDSTLKIQPAKLEDSAVYLCASSLGSFPKNEQFFGPGTRLTVL.

This clonotype was detected only a few times. The chain uses TRBV9 and TRBJ1-2; TRBD1 aligns across 7 bases. The CDR3 length is 15 residues. The germline gives CDR1 SGDLS, CDR2 YYNGEE. V was pared by 4 bases and J by 7 bases, with 13 bases of the junction left unmatched. CDR3 sequence: CASSPRDSTSSGYTF. The CDR3 nucleotides read TGTGCCAGCAGCCCCAGGGACAGTACTAGCTCTGGCTACACCTTC.

There are a few counts of this clonotype. The chain recombines TRBV12-3 or TRBV12-4 with TRBJ2-4; possible D gene TRBD1, 7 bases. There are 13 residues in the CDR3. V dropped 1 base and J dropped 9 bases, with 10 bases sitting between them. In DNA, the CDR3 is TGTGCCAGCAGTTTAGTCAGGGGGGCCATTCAGTACTTC. It is translated as CASSLVRGAIQYF.

In this sample, this clonotype turned up many times. The CDR3 bases are TGTGCCAGCACCCCCGGGGGGGAAGAGACCCAGTACTTC. Its protein product is CASTPGGEETQYF. J is TRBJ2-5 and V is TRBV12-3 or TRBV12-4; 8 bases are shared with TRBD2. This CDR3 has 13 residues. J lost 3 bases, V lost 7 bases, and 4 bases had no gene match.

This chain links TRBV6-1 with TRBJ2-3; 10 bases agree with TRBD2. V lost 6 bases and J lost 5; bases outside the gene matches: 11. Germline assignment: CDR1 MNHNS and CDR2 SASEGT. The CDR3 runs to 16 residues. This chain's CDR3 is CASSTGTSVSIDTQYF. The CDR3 nucleotides are TGTGCCAGCAGCACCGGGACTAGCGTCAGTATAGATACGCAGTATTTT.

This clonotype appeared a single time. J is TRBJ1-6 and V is TRBV10-3; D gene uncertain. V shed 6 bases and J shed 5 bases, with 8 bases lying between them. The CDR3 has 13 residues. The germline CDR1 and CDR2 sequences are ENHRY and SYGVKD. For the CDR3, the DNA is TGTGCCATCAGAGGACGGAATAATTCACCCCTCCACTTT. It specifies CAIRGRNNSPLHF.